A single sample is the source of the 27 T cell receptor beta chains below, sequenced in a study of T cell responses to AZD1222 COVID-19 vaccine. Measured with immunoSEQ multiplex PCR; TCRdb has only the in-frame clones, and not every one. The repertoire has under 200,000 clones, about 90% of them found once; the top ten carry 1.3%. Material: peripheral blood, obtained 28 days after the second AZD1222 dose. Source of these receptors: an adult who received the AZD1222 COVID-19 vaccine.

This rearrangement joins TRBV19 to TRBJ2-1; possibly TRBD2 for D (5 bases). The CDR3 loop spans 14 amino acids. Germline CDR1 LNHDA, CDR2 SQIVND (reference sequence). The germline V and J ends were trimmed by 5 bases and 4 bases, with 12 bases remaining between them. CDR3 sequence: CASSLSSGYNEQFF. The CDR3 DNA sequence: TGTGCCAGTAGTCTGTCCAGCGGATACAATGAGCAGTTCTTC.

This chain joins TRBV3-1 (or the pseudogene TRBV3-2) and TRBJ1-1; 7 bases agree with TRBD1. V was pared by 0 bases and J by 4 bases, with 5 bases of the junction left unmatched. The germline V gene encodes CDR1 LGHDT and CDR2 YNNKEL (reference sequence). The CDR3 spans 15 residues. The CDR3 coding sequence is TGTGCCAGCAGCCAAGATTCATACAGGGGCACTGAAGCTTTCTTT. Its translation: CASSQDSYRGTEAFF.

This chain connects TRBV6-1 to TRBJ2-7, with 12 bases fitting TRBD1. The CDR3 is made up of 15 amino acids. J was trimmed by 0 bases and V by 3 bases; bases with no gene match: 0. Looked up from germline, CDR1 is MNHNS and CDR2 is SASEGT. The CDR3 nucleotides read TGTGCCAGCAGTGAGGGACAGGGGGCCTCCTACGAGCAGTACTTC. Its protein product is CASSEGQGASYEQYF.

The V call is TRBV19, the J call TRBJ2-1, with D unresolved. The CDR3 is 15 residues long. V was pared by 3 bases and J by 0 bases, with 9 bases between. Looked up from germline, CDR1 is LNHDA and CDR2 is SQIVND (reference sequence). The CDR3 coding sequence is TGTGCCAGTAGTATGAAAGTCGACTCCTACAATGAGCAGTTCTTC. Amino acid sequence: CASSMKVDSYNEQFF.

The table lists this clone with a count of one. The V gene is TRBV30, the J gene TRBJ1-5; unclear D gene. Germline CDR1 and CDR2: GTSNPN and SVGIG (reference sequence). The CDR3 sequence is 16 residues long. V lost 0 bases and J 2 bases, leaving 14 bases between the germline ends. CDR3 amino acids: CAWSVRLGIGNQPQHF. The DNA for the CDR3 is TGTGCCTGGAGTGTACGTTTAGGAATTGGCAATCAGCCCCAGCATTTT.

The chain recombines TRBV6-8 with TRBJ2-2; 7 nucleotides match TRBD2. Looked up from germline, CDR1 is MNHGY and CDR2 is SAAAGT. This CDR3 spans 14 amino acids. The J segment lost 3 bases and the V segment lost 11 bases, leaving 9 bases of the junction unmatched. Here the CDR3 DNA reads TGTGCCCCCCCACGACGGGGGGACACCGGGGAGCTGTTTTTT. Its protein is CAPPRRGDTGELFF.

This chain links TRBV5-3 with TRBJ2-7; 9 nucleotides agree with TRBD2. TRBV5-3 is an open reading frame, and its role is uncertain. The CDR3 runs 16 residues. The ends lost 4 bases at V and 0 bases at J; junction bases unmatched: 8. The CDR3 DNA sequence: TGTGCCAGAAGCCCTGGGACTAGCCCGAGCTCCTACGAGCAGTACTTC. It codes for CARSPGTSPSSYEQYF.

V and J are TRBV19 and TRBJ1-4; D gene unclear. Germline CDR1 and CDR2: LNHDA and SQIVND (reference sequence). The CDR3 runs 13 residues. Trimming took off 2 bases at V and 5 bases at J, with 6 bases between the two ends. The CDR3 nucleotides read TGTGCCAGTAGTATAACCGGGAATGAAAAACTGTTTTTT. Amino acids: CASSITGNEKLFF.

The chain couples TRBV18 to TRBJ2-7, with D possibly TRBD2 on 6 matching bases. This CDR3 contains 12 residues. In germline, CDR1 is KGHSH, CDR2 LQKENI. The V gene lost 2 bases and the J gene lost 6 bases, with 8 bases spanning the gap. CDR3 nucleotide sequence: TGTGCCAGCTCACCAGGGGGGTTCGAGCAGTACTTC. Residues: CASSPGGFEQYF.

The rearrangement links TRBV18 to TRBJ2-1, with 14 bases identical to TRBD2. Germline assignment: CDR1 KGHSH and CDR2 LQKENI. The CDR3 runs to 17 residues. Trimming removed 6 bases from V and 6 bases from J; junction bases left unmatched: 10. CDR3 loop: CASSLTGTSGRGNEQFF. The CDR3 DNA sequence: TGTGCCAGCTCGCTAACCGGGACTAGCGGGAGAGGCAATGAGCAGTTCTTC.

The chain links TRBV2 to TRBJ2-1; TRBD2 is a possible D gene (5 bases). The germline CDR1 and CDR2 sequences are SNHLY and FYNNEI. This CDR3 is 13 amino acids long. V lost 6 bases to trimming and J lost 4 bases, with 10 bases between them. The CDR3 coding sequence is TGTGCCAGCAGCTCCACGGGGTACAATGAGCAGTTCTTC. This gives the protein CASSSTGYNEQFF.

The chain carries TRBV27 and TRBJ1-1; TRBD1 matches at 7 bases. V lost 2 bases, J lost 4 bases, and 10 bases stayed unmatched. Looked up from germline, CDR1 is MNHEY and CDR2 is SMNVEV (reference sequence). The CDR3 is 16 residues long. The CDR3 sequence is CASSLRTGARVTEAFF. CDR3 DNA sequence: TGTGCCAGCAGTTTACGGACAGGCGCAAGGGTCACTGAAGCTTTCTTT.

The chain is built from TRBV29-1 and TRBJ1-2; D gene uncertain. The CDR3 is 16 residues long. V was pared by 0 bases and J by 0 bases, with 14 bases between. Germline V CDR1 and CDR2: SQVTM, ANQGSEA. CDR3 in DNA: TGCAGCGTTGAAGACCCCTCGGTGGTACCTAACTATGGCTACACCTTC. Its translation is CSVEDPSVVPNYGYTF.

This chain joins TRBV27 and TRBJ1-5, with 10 bases fitting TRBD1. The CDR3 is made up of 17 amino acids. The V gene end was trimmed by 6 bases and the J gene end by 0 bases; junction bases not matched to a gene: 8. Per germline, CDR1 MNHEY and CDR2 SMNVEV (reference sequence). The CDR3, as DNA: TGTGCCAGCAGCATGGACAGGGGGATATATAGCAATCAGCCCCAGCATTTT. Translation gives CASSMDRGIYSNQPQHF.

The chain carries TRBV28 and TRBJ1-2; D is uncertain. Per the germline V gene, CDR1 is MDHEN and CDR2 is SYDVKM. The CDR3 has 12 residues. Trimming removed 5 bases at V and 2 bases at J, with 6 bases between. The CDR3 sequence: CASSPLNYGYTF. DNA for the CDR3: TGTGCCAGCAGTCCATTAAACTATGGCTACACCTTC.

This clone has a single count. The sample holds other DNA sequences that translate to the same CDR3. The genes are TRBV7-2 and TRBJ1-2; D ambiguous. The CDR3 has 13 amino acids. Germline V gene lookup returns CDR1 SGHTA and CDR2 FQGNSA. The V end lost 5 bases, the J end lost 2 bases, and 9 bases lay between the germline ends. CDR3 residues: CASSPDRNYGYTF. As DNA, the CDR3 is TGTGCCAGCAGCCCAGACCGAAACTATGGCTACACCTTC.

This chain connects TRBV2 to TRBJ1-6; D perhaps matches TRBD1 (6 bases). Trimming removed 6 bases from V and 8 bases from J, with 11 bases in between. The CDR3 is made up of 13 amino acids. Per germline, CDR1 SNHLY and CDR2 FYNNEI. CDR3 sequence reads: CASSAGQYSPLHF. CDR3 coding DNA: TGTGCCAGCAGCGCCGGACAGTATTCACCCCTCCACTTT.

V usage is TRBV7-3 and J usage is TRBJ1-1; D might be TRBD1 (5 bases). The CDR3 covers 15 residues. Germline values: CDR1 SGHTA, CDR2 FQGTGA. The ends were cut back, 5 bases at V and 4 bases at J, with 17 bases in the middle. In nucleotides, the CDR3 is TGTGCCAGCAGCCCCGTGGGGGGTTTCGGCACTGAAGCTTTCTTT. This translates into CASSPVGGFGTEAFF.

This chain connects TRBV4-1 to TRBJ2-5; 7 bases match TRBD2. V dropped 0 bases and J dropped 5; count of bases not matched to a gene: 9. The CDR3 runs 16 residues. Germline V lookup: CDR1 MGHRA, CDR2 YSYEKL. CDR3: CASSQDPLTSQETQYF. CDR3 in DNA: TGCGCCAGCAGCCAAGACCCGTTGACTAGCCAGGAGACCCAGTACTTC.

The J gene is TRBJ1-3, the V gene TRBV2, with D possibly TRBD1 on 6 matching bases. The CDR3 runs 13 residues. Germline CDR1 SNHLY, CDR2 FYNNEI. With 8 bases removed from V and 6 bases from J, the gap between germline ends came to 14 bases. CDR3 residues: CASYLDSKNTIYF. CDR3 nucleotide sequence: TGTGCCAGCTACCTGGACAGCAAAAACACCATATATTTT. Variable domain in full (rest from reference TRBV2 and TRBJ1-3): EPEVTQTPSHQVTQMGQEVILRCVPISNHLYFYWYRQILGQKVEFLVSFYNNEISEKSEIFDDQFSVERPDGSNFTLKIRSTKLEDSAMYFCASYLDSKNTIYFGEGSWLTVV.

This chain connects TRBV4-2 to TRBJ1-5; D is possibly TRBD1 (5 bases). V lost 0 bases, J lost 3 bases, and 15 bases lay in between. The length of the CDR3 is 17 residues. The germline CDR1 and CDR2 sequences are LGHNA and YNFKEQ. For the CDR3, the DNA is TGTGCCAGCAGCCAAGATCGAAGAGGGACTGACAATCAGCCCCAGCATTTT. Translated: CASSQDRRGTDNQPQHF.

This clone appeared a single time. The chain is built from TRBV28 and TRBJ2-1; 8 bases line up with TRBD2. The CDR3 sequence is 15 residues long. Germline V gives CDR1 MDHEN, CDR2 SYDVKM. The trim removed 5 bases at V and 10 bases at J, leaving 13 bases unmatched. Written as DNA, the CDR3 is TGTGCCAGCAGTCCACTTCCGGCGGGAGGAGGCGAGCAGTTCTTC. Amino acids: CASSPLPAGGGEQFF. The full variable domain, rest sourced from reference TRBV28 and TRBJ2-1, is DVKVTQSSRYLVKRTGEKVFLECVQDMDHENMFWYRQDPGLGLRLIYFSYDVKMKEKGDIPEGYSVSREKKERFSLILESASTNQTSMYLCASSPLPAGGGEQFFGPGTRLTVL.

The count of this clone is one. This chain links TRBV18 with TRBJ1-1; D uncertain. Trimming removed 4 bases from V and 2 bases from J, with 8 bases in between. This CDR3 has 13 residues. CDR1 and CDR2 from the germline V gene are KGHSH and LQKENI. Written as DNA, the CDR3 is TGTGCCAGCTCACGTCAGATTAACACTGAAGCTTTCTTT. This codes for CASSRQINTEAFF.

The rearrangement joins TRBV4-2 to TRBJ1-2; D gene ambiguous. The CDR3 is 14 amino acids. The germline V and J ends were trimmed by 0 bases and 8 bases, with 13 bases remaining between them. Germline-derived CDR1 and CDR2 are LGHNA and YNFKEQ. CDR3 sequence: CASSQDVLTGGYTF. The CDR3 DNA follows: TGTGCCAGCAGCCAAGATGTTTTGACTGGGGGCTACACCTTC.

This rearrangement joins TRBV4-1 to TRBJ2-3; 12 bases line up with TRBD2. Germline values: CDR1 MGHRA, CDR2 YSYEKL. J was trimmed by 4 bases and V by 3 bases; bases with no gene match: 5. CDR3 length: 16 amino acids. CDR3 sequence (DNA): TGCGCCAGCAGCCATCCTAGCGGGGGGGCCCCAGATACGCAGTATTTT. Translating gives CASSHPSGGAPDTQYF.

Notes on this clone: The sample holds other DNA sequences that translate to the same CDR3. The rearrangement joins TRBV3-1 (or the pseudogene TRBV3-2) to TRBJ2-5, with D unresolved. Germline CDR1 LGHDT, CDR2 YNNKEL (reference sequence). This CDR3 comprises 11 residues. Trimming left V 3 bases short and J 5 bases short, with 4 bases between. The CDR3 DNA is TGTGCCAGCAGCCAGGGGGAGACCCAGTACTTC. Translated, it gives CASSQGETQYF.

V and J are TRBV3-1 (or the pseudogene TRBV3-2) and TRBJ1-2; 8 bases line up with TRBD1. After removal of 3 bases from V and 8 bases from J, the junction contained 5 bases not matched to a gene. Germline loops: CDR1 LGHDT, CDR2 YNNKEL (reference sequence). This CDR3 spans 13 amino acids. The CDR3 reads CASSHLGDRGYTF. In nucleotides, the CDR3 is TGTGCCAGCAGCCATTTGGGGGACAGGGGCTACACCTTC.